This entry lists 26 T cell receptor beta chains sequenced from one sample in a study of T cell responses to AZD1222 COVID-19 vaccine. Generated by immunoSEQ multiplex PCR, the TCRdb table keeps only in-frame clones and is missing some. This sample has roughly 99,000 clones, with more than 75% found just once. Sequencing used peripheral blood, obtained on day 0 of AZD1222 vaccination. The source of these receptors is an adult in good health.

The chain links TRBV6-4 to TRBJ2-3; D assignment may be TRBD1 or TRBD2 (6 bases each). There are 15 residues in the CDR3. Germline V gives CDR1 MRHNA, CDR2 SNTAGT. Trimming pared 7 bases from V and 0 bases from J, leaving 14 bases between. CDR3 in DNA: TGTGCCAGCACCCCGGAGGGGGGAAGCACAGATACGCAGTATTTT. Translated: CASTPEGGSTDTQYF.

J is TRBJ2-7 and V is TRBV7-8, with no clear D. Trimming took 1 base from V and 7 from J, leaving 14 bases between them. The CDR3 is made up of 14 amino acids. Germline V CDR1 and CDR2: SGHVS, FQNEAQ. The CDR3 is CASSLGAIPSEQYF. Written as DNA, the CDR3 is TGTGCCAGCAGCTTAGGGGCCATCCCCTCTGAGCAGTACTTC.

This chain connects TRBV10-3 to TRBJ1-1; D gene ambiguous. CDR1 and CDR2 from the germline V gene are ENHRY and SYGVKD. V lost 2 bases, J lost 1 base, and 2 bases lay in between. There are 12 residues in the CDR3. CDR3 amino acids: CAISETNTEAFF. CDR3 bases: TGTGCCATCAGTGAGACGAACACTGAAGCTTTCTTT.

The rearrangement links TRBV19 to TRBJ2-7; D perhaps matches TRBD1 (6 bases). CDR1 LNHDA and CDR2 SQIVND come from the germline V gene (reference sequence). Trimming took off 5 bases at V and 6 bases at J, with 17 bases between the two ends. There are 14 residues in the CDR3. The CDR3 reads CASSYRDKVSEQYF. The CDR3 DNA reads TGTGCCAGTAGTTACCGGGACAAGGTCTCCGAGCAGTACTTC.

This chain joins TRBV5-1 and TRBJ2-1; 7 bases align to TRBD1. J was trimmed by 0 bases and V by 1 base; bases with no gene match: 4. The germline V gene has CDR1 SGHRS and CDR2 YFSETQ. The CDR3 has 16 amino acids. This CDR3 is CASSLSGDSSYNEQFF. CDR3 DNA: TGCGCCAGCAGCTTGTCAGGGGACAGCTCCTACAATGAGCAGTTCTTC.

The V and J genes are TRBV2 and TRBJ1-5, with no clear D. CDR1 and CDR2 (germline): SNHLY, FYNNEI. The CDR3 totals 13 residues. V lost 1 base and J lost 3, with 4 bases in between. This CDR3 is CASSEDLNQPQHF. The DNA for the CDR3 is TGTGCCAGCAGTGAAGACCTCAATCAGCCCCAGCATTTT.

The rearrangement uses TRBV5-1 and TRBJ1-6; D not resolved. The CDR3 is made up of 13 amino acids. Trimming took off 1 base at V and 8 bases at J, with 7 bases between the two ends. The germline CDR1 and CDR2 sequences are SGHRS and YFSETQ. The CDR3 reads CASSLLADSPLHF. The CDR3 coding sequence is TGCGCCAGCAGCTTGCTCGCAGATTCACCCCTCCACTTT.

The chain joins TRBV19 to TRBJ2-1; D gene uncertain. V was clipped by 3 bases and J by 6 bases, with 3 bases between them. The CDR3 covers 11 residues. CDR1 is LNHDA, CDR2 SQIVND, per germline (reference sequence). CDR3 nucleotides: TGTGCCAGTAGTATTGCCAATGAGCAGTTCTTC. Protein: CASSIANEQFF.

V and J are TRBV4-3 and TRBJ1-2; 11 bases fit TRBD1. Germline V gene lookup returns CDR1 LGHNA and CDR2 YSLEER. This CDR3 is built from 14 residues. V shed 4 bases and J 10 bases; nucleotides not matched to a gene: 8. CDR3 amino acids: CASSLEDRGLDYTF. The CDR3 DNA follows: TGCGCCAGCAGCCTAGAGGACAGGGGGCTGGACTACACCTTC.

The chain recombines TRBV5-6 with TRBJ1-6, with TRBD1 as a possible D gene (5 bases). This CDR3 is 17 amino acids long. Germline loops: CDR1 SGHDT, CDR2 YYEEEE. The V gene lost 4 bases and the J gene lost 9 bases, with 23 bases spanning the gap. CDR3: CASSLPRGDPLGSPLHF. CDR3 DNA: TGTGCCAGCAGCCTGCCCCGGGGGGACCCCCTAGGTTCACCCCTCCACTTT.

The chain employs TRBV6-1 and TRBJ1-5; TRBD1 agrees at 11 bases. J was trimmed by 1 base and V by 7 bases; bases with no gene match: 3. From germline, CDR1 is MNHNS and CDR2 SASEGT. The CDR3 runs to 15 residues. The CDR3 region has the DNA TGTGCCAGCAAATGGGACAGGGGGAGCAATCAGCCCCAGCATTTT. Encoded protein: CASKWDRGSNQPQHF.

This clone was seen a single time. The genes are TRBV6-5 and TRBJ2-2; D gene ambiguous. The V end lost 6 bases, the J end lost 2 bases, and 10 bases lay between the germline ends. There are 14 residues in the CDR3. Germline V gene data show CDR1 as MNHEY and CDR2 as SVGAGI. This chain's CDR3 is CASSPGPNTGELFF. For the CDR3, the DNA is TGTGCCAGCAGCCCGGGTCCCAACACCGGGGAGCTGTTTTTT.

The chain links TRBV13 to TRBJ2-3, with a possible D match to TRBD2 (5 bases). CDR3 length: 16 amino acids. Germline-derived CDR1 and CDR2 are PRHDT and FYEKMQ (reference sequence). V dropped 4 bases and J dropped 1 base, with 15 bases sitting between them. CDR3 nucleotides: TGTGCCAGCAGCTCGGGGAGCGGAGCCCGCACAGATACGCAGTATTTT. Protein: CASSSGSGARTDTQYF.

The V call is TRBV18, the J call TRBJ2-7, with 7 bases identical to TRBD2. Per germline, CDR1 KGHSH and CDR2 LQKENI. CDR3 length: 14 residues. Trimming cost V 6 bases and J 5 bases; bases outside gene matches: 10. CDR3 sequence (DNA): TGTGCCAGCTCCCAGGTGAGGGCGGGAGACGAGCAGTACTTC. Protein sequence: CASSQVRAGDEQYF.

The CDR3 spells CASSIRTGRFYNSPLHF. Written as DNA, the CDR3 is TGTGCCAGCAGCATTAGGACAGGGAGATTCTATAATTCACCCCTCCACTTT. J is TRBJ1-6 and V is TRBV12-1; the D call TRBD1 from the table was never checked on the DNA. TRBV12-1 is listed as a pseudogene. This CDR3 contains 17 residues.

For the CDR3, the DNA is TGTGCCAGCAGCTCCCCGGGACAGACCTATGGCTACACCTTC. It is translated as CASSSPGQTYGYTF. The rearrangement links TRBV5-4 to TRBJ1-2; 7 nucleotides align to TRBD1. This CDR3 is built from 14 residues. The V and J ends lost 3 bases and 4 bases, in that order; junction bases with no gene match: 6. The germline V gene has CDR1 SGHNT and CDR2 YYREEE (reference sequence).

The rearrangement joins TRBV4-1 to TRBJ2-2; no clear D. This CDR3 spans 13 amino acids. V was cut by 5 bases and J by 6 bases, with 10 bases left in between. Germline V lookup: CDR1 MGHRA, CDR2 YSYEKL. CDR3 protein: CASSTTSPGELFF. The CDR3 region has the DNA TGCGCCAGCAGCACGACCAGTCCCGGGGAGCTGTTTTTT.

The CDR3 reads CASSDLGQGEDTQYF. The CDR3 nucleotides read TGTGCCAGCAGTGACCTCGGACAGGGAGAAGATACGCAGTATTTT. V usage is TRBV2 and J usage is TRBJ2-3, with 8 bases matching TRBD1. Per the germline V gene, CDR1 is SNHLY and CDR2 is FYNNEI. V trimming: 3 bases; J trimming: 5 bases; junction bases outside the gene matches: 7. This CDR3 comprises 15 residues.

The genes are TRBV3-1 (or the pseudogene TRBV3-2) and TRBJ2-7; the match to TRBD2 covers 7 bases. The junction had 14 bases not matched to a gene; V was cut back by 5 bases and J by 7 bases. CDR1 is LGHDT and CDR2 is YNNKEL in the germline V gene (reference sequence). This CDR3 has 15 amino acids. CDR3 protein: CASSSRSSGLREQYF. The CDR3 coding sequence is TGTGCCAGCAGCTCTCGGTCTAGCGGTTTGAGGGAGCAGTACTTC.

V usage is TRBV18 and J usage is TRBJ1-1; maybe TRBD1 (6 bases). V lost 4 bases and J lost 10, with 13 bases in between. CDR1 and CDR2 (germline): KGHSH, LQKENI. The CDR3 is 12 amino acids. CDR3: CASSLGAIGAFF. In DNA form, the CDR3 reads TGTGCCAGCTCACTGGGGGCGATCGGAGCTTTCTTT.

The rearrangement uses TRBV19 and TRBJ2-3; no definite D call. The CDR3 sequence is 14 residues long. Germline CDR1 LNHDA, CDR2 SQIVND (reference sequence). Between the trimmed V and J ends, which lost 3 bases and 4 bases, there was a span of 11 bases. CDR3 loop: CASSIRRVADTQYF. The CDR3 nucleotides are TGTGCCAGTAGTATCCGTAGGGTAGCAGATACGCAGTATTTT.

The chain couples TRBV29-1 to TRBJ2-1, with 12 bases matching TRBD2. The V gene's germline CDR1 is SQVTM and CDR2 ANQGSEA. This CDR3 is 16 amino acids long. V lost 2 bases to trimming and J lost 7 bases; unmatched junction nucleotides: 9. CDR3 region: CSVERRASGGANEQFF. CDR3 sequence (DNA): TGCAGCGTTGAAAGGAGGGCTAGCGGGGGGGCGAATGAGCAGTTCTTC.

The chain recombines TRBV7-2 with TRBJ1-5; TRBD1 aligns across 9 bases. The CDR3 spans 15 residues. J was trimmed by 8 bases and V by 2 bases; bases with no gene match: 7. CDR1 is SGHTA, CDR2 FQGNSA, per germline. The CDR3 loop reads CASSLPTGGAEPQHF. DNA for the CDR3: TGTGCCAGCAGCTTACCCACAGGGGGCGCGGAGCCCCAGCATTTT.

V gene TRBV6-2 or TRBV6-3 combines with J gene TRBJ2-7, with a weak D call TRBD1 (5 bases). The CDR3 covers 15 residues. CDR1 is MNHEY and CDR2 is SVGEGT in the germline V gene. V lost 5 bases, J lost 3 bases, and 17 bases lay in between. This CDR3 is CASSTLTDLNYEQYF. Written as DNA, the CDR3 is TGTGCCAGCAGTACCCTGACAGATTTGAACTACGAGCAGTACTTC.

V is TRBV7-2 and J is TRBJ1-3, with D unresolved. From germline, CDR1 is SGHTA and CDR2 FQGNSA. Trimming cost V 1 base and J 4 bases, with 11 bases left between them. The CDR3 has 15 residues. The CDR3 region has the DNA TGTGCCAGCAGCTTAGAACCGGGTCCCGGAAACACCATATATTTT. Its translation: CASSLEPGPGNTIYF. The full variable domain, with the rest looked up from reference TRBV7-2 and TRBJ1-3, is GAGVSQSPSNKVTEKGKDVELRCDPISGHTALYWYRQSLGQGLEFLIYFQGNSAPDKSGLPSDRFSAERTGGSVSTLTIQRTQQEDSAVYLCASSLEPGPGNTIYFGEGSWLTVV.

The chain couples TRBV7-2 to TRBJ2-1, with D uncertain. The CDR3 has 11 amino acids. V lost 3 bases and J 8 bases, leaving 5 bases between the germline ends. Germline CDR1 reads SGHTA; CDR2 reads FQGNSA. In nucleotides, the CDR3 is TGTGCCAGCAGCTTTCTAGATGAGCAGTTCTTC. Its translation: CASSFLDEQFF. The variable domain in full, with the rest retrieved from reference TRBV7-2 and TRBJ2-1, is GAGVSQSPSNKVTEKGKDVELRCDPISGHTALYWYRQSLGQGLEFLIYFQGNSAPDKSGLPSDRFSAERTGGSVSTLTIQRTQQEDSAVYLCASSFLDEQFFGPGTRLTVL.